This T cell receptor beta chain came from a study of cytomegalovirus exposure and HLA in healthy donors. A multiplex PCR was run with 60 Vbeta primers and 13 Jbeta primers. Produced via immunoSEQ multiplex PCR; TCRdb's table is partial and in-frame only. The table shows over 150,000 clones, with 65% to 80% occurring only once. A note on this clone: Its matching antigen is unknown.

Study results and limitations: The authors enumerated under 200 TCR beta chains as linked to cytomegalovirus. The sole available immune exposure information was CMV serostatus. Across HLA loci, a later analysis found differing TCR association rates, with DRB1 most and HLA-C fewest.

Specimen: PBMCs. The source is a man between 35 and 55 years old in good health and CMV-seronegative.

The CDR3 region has the DNA TGTGCCAGCAGTCAACCTTACGGGTCGAACACTGAAGCTTTCTTT. This encodes CASSQPYGSNTEAFF. The chain links TRBV6-5 to TRBJ1-1; D not resolved. V was pared by 5 bases and J by 1 base, with 14 bases between. Germline V CDR1 and CDR2: MNHEY, SVGAGI. CDR3 length equals 15 residues.